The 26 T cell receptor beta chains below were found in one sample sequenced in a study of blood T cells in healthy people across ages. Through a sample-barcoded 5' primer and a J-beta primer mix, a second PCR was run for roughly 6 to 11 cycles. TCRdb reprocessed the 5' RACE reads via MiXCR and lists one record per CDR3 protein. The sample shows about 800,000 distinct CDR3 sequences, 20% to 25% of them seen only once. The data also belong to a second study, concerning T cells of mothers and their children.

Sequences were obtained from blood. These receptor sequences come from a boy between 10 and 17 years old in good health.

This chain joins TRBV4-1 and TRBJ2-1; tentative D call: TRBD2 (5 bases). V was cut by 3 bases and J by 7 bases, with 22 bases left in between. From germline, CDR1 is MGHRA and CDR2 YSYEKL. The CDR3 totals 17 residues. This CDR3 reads CASSQIRGLSGENEQFF. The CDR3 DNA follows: TGCGCCAGCAGCCAGATCCGTGGACTTTCCGGAGAAAATGAGCAGTTCTTC.

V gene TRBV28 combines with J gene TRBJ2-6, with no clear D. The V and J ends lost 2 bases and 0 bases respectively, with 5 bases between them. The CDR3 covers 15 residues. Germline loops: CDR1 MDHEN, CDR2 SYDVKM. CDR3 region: CASSLLVSGANVLTF. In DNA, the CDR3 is TGTGCCAGCAGTTTACTAGTCTCTGGGGCCAACGTCCTGACTTTC.

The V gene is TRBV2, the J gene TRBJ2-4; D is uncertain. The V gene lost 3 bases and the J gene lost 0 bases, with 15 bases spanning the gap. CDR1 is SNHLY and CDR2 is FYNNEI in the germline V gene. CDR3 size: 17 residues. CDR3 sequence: CASSDRAETTAKNIQYF. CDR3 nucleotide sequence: TGTGCCAGCAGTGACCGGGCAGAAACAACAGCCAAAAACATTCAGTACTTC.

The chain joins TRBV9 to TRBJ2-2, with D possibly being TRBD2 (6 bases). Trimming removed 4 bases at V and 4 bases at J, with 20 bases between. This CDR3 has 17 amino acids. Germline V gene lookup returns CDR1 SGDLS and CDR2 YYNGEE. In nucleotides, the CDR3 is TGTGCCAGCAGCCCTCGCCGCGGGGAGTCATCCACCGGGGAGCTGTTTTTT. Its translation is CASSPRRGESSTGELFF.

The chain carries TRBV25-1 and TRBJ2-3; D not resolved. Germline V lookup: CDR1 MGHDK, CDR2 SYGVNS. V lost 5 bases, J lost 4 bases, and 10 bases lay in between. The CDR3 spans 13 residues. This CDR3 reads CASSPSAPDTQYF. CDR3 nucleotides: TGTGCCAGCAGTCCCTCCGCTCCAGATACGCAGTATTTT.

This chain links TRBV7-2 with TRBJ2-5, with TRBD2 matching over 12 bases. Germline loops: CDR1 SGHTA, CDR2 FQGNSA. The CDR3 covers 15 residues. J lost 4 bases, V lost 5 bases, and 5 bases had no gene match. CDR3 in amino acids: CASSTSGLAGETQYF. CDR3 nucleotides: TGTGCCAGCAGCACCTCGGGACTAGCGGGAGAGACCCAGTACTTC. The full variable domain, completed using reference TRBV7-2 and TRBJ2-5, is GAGVSQSPSNKVTEKGKDVELRCDPISGHTALYWYRQSLGQGLEFLIYFQGNSAPDKSGLPSDRFSAERTGGSVSTLTIQRTQQEDSAVYLCASSTSGLAGETQYFGPGTRLLVL.

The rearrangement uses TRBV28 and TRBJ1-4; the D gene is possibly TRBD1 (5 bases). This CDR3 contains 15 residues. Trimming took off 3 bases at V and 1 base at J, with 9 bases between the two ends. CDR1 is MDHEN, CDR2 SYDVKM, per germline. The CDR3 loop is CASSFSGGTNEKLFF. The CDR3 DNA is TGTGCCAGCAGTTTCTCGGGGGGAACTAATGAAAAACTGTTTTTT.

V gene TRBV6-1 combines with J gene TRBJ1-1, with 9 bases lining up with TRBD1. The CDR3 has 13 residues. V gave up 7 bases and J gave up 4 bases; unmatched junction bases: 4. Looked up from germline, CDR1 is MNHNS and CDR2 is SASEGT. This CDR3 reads CASKGQGITEAFF. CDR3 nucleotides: TGTGCCAGCAAGGGACAGGGTATCACTGAAGCTTTCTTT.

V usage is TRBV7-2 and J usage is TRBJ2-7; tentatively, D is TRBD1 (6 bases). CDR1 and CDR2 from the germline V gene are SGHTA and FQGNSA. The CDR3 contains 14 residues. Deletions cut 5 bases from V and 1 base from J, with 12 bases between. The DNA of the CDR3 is TGTGCCAGCAGCCACGACAGGCCGTCCTACGAGCAGTACTTC. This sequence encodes CASSHDRPSYEQYF.

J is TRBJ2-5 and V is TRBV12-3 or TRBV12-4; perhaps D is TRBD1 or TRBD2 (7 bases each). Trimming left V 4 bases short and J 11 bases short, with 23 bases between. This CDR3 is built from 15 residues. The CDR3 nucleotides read TGTGCCAGCAGTTCAACCCGGACAGGTCGGGAGGAGCAGTACTTC. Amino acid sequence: CASSSTRTGREEQYF.

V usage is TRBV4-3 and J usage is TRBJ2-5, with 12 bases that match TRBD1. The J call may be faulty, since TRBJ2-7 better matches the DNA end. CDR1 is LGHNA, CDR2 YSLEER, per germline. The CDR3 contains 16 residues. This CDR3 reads CASSREVGQGAHEQYF. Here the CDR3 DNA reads TGCGCCAGCAGCCGAGAGGTGGGACAGGGGGCCCACGAGCAGTACTTC.

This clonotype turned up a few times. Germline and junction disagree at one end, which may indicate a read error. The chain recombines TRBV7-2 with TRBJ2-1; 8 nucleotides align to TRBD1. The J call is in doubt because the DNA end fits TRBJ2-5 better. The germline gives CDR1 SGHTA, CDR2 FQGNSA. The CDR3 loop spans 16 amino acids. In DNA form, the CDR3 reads TGTGCCAGCAGCTTAGCGGGACAGGAGGGAGGAGAGGCCCAGTACTTC. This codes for CASSLAGQEGGEAQYF.

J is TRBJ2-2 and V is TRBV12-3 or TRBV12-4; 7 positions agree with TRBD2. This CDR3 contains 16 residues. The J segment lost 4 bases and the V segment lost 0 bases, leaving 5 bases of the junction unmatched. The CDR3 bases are TGTGCCAGCAGTTTAGCGGGGGGGGATAGCACCGGGGAGCTGTTTTTT. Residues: CASSLAGGDSTGELFF.

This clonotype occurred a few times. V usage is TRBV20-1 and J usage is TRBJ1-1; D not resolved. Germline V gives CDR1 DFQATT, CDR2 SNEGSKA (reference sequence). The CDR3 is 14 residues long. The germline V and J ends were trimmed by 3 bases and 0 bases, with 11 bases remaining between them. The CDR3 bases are TGCAGTGCTAGTGAAAGGAGTTTGAACACTGAAGCTTTCTTT. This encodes CSASERSLNTEAFF.

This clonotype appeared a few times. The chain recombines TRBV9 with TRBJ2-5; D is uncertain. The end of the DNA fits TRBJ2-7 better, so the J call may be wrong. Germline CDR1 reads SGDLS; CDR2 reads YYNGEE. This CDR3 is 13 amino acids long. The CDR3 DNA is TGTGCCAGCAGCGTAGCAGACGTGGACGAGCAGTACTTC. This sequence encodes CASSVADVDEQYF.

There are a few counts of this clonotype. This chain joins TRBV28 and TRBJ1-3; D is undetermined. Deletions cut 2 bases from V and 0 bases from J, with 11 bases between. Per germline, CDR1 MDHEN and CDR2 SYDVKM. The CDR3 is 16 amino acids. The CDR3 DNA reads TGTGCCAGCAGTTTAGTTAGACTAACCTCTGGAAACACCATATATTTT. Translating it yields CASSLVRLTSGNTIYF.

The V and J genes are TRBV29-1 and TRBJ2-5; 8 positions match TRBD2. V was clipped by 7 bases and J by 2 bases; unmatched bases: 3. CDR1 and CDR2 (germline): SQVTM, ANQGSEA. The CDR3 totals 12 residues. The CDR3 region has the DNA TGCAGCGGTCGGGAGGGTCAAGAGACCCAGTACTTC. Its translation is CSGREGQETQYF.

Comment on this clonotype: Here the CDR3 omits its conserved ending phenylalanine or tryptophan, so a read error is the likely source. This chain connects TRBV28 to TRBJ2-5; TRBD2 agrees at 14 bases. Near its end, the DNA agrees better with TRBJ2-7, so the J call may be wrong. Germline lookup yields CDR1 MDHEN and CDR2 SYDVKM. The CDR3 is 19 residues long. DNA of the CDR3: TGTGCCAGCAGCCTGAGACCGGGACTAGCGGGGGCCACATACTACGAGCAGTACCTC. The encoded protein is CASSLRPGLAGATYYEQYL.

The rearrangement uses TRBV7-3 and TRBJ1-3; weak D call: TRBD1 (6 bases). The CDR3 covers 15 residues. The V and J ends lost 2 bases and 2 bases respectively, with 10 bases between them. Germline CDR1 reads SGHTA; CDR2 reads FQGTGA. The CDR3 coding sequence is TGTGCCAGCAGCTTAGGAGGGGGAGCTGGAAACACCATATATTTT. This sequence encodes CASSLGGGAGNTIYF.

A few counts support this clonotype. CDR3 coding DNA: TGCAGTGCTAGGTCACTTATGACTGAGCAGTTCTTC. It codes for CSARSLMTEQFF. This chain joins TRBV20-1 and TRBJ2-5; D gene uncertain. Judging by the DNA end, TRBJ2-1 fits better; the J call may be wrong. This CDR3 region has 12 residues. Germline CDR1 DFQATT, CDR2 SNEGSKA (reference sequence).

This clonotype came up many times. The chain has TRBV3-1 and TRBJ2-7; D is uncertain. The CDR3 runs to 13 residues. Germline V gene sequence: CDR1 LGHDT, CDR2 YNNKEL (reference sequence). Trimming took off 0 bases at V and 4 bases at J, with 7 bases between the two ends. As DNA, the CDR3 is TGTGCCAGCAGCCAAGATATGGCATACGAGCAGTACTTC. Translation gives CASSQDMAYEQYF.

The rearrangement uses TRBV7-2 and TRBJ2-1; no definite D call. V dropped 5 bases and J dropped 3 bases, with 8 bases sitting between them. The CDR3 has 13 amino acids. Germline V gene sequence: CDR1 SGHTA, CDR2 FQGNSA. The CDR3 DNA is TGTGCCAGCAGCCCCCAGAGCTACAATGAGCAGTTCTTC. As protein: CASSPQSYNEQFF.

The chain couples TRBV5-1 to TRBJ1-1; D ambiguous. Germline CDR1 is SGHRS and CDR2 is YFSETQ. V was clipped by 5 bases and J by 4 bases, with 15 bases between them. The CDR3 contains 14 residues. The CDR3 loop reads CASRLEIRSTEAFF. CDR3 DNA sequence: TGCGCCAGCAGGTTAGAAATTCGAAGCACTGAAGCTTTCTTT. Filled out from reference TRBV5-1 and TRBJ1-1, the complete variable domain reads KAGVTQTPRYLIKTRGQQVTLSCSPISGHRSVSWYQQTPGQGLQFLFEYFSETQRNKGNFPGRFSGRQFSNSRSEMNVSTLELGDSALYLCASRLEIRSTEAFFGQGTRLTVV.

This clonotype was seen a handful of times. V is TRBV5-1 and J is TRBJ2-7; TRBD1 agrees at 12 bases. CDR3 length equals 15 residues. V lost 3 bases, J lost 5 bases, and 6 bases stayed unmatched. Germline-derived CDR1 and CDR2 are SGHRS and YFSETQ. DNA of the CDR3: TGCGCCAGCAGCTGGGGGACAGGGGGCGTCGACGAGCAGTACTTC. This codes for CASSWGTGGVDEQYF. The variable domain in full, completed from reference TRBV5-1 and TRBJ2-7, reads KAGVTQTPRYLIKTRGQQVTLSCSPISGHRSVSWYQQTPGQGLQFLFEYFSETQRNKGNFPGRFSGRQFSNSRSEMNVSTLELGDSALYLCASSWGTGGVDEQYFGPGTRLTVT.

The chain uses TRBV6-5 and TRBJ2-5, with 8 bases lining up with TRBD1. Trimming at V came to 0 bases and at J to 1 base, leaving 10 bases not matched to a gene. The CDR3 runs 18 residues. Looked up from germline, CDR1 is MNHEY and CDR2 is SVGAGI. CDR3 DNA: TGTGCCAGCAGTTACTCGAGTACAGGGGGTTTGGGCCAAGAGACCCAGTACTTC. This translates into CASSYSSTGGLGQETQYF.

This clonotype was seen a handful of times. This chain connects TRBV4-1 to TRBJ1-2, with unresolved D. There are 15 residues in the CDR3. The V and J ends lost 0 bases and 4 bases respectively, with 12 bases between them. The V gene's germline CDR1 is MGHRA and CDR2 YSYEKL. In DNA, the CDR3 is TGCGCCAGCAGCCAAGAAGGCGAGACGGGCTATGGCTACACCTTC. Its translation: CASSQEGETGYGYTF.